These T cell receptor beta chains were read from a single sample in a study of T cells in localized non-small cell lung cancer. Using immunoSEQ multiplex PCR, the repertoire was profiled, and TCRdb retains in-frame clones only, with some absent. This table holds roughly 39,000 clones, around 79% found once. The starting material was PBMCs, obtained before any cancer treatment. The origin of the receptors is a woman aged 40-69 years with stage II squamous cell lung carcinoma. CDR3s include the opening cysteine and the closing phenylalanine or tryptophan. A D gene is named only where the DNA matches it firmly. Size is stated for part of the rows, as once, few or many counts, or as a class when the clone is expanded.

d_gene,v_gene,j_gene,abundance,CDR3nt,CDR3aa
-,TRBV5-5,TRBJ2-1,-,TGTGCCAGCAGCACTCGACAGGACAATGAGCAGTTCTTC,CASSTRQDNEQFF
-,TRBV28,TRBJ1-6,-,TGTGCCAGCAGTTCCCCCAGGGAGAGCTCCTATAATTCACCCCTCCACTTT,CASSSPRESSYNSPLHF
TRBD1,TRBV2,TRBJ2-4,-,TGTGCCAGCAGTGAGGGGTCCTGGGCAGGGGGCGGTTTTGAGATTCAGTACTTC,CASSEGSWAGGGFEIQYF
-,TRBV6-1,TRBJ2-1,-,TGTGCCAGCAGGGGCGTCGGGTACAATGAGCAGTTCTTC,CASRGVGYNEQFF
-,TRBV6-1,TRBJ2-5,-,TGTGCCAGCAGTGAAGAACTTGTCCGCCCGCGGGAGACCCAGTACTTC,CASSEELVRPRETQYF
TRBD1,TRBV5-1,TRBJ2-3,-,TGCGCCAGCAGCCTGGGACAGGACCCAGATACGCAGTATTTT,CASSLGQDPDTQYF
-,TRBV19,TRBJ2-2,medium-sized,TGTGCCAGTAGTATTAGAGGATCCGGGGAGCTGTTTTTT,CASSIRGSGELFF
TRBD2,TRBV27,TRBJ2-7,medium-sized,TGTGCCAGCAGTTCCCCGGGGGGGGCGGCCTACGAGCAGTACTTC,CASSSPGGAAYEQYF
-,TRBV7-9,TRBJ2-3,-,TGTGCCAGCAGCCCAAGCACAGATACGCAGTATTTT,CASSPSTDTQYF
-,TRBV7-9,TRBJ2-3,-,TGTGCCAGCAGCTTCGGAGATACGCAGTATTTT,CASSFGDTQYF
-,TRBV5-5,TRBJ2-3,few,TGTGCCAGCAGCTTGGCCCCAAAAGGGACAGATACGCAGTATTTT,CASSLAPKGTDTQYF
-,TRBV7-9,TRBJ1-2,-,TGTGCCAGCAGCTTAGCCCCCGGGGGCGCTTATGGCTACACCTTC,CASSLAPGGAYGYTF